The next 26 T cell receptor beta chains were all read from a single sample in a study of beta chain features in type 1 diabetes. The entirety of the isolated RNA underwent reverse transcription, so expressed TCRB transcripts were sequenced. The repertoire was sequenced with immunoSEQ multiplex PCR; TCRdb's copy has only in-frame clones and lacks some. Of almost 250,000 clones in the sample, 11% to 15% were seen once. Sequenced: naive CD4+ T cells from blood. These receptors were obtained from a woman aged 40-49 years in good health.

This clone was seen only a few times. The rearrangement links TRBV11-2 to TRBJ1-4; 7 bases are a match to TRBD1. Germline lookup yields CDR1 SGHAT and CDR2 FQNNGV. There are 17 residues in the CDR3. J lost 5 bases, V lost 5 bases, and 14 bases had no gene match. The CDR3 nucleotides are TGTGCCAGCAGCCCTAGCGGGGGGGACAGCGGCAATGAAAAACTGTTTTTT. It yields the protein CASSPSGGDSGNEKLFF.

This clone was seen a handful of times. The V and J genes are TRBV9 and TRBJ1-2; 11 nucleotides agree with TRBD1. The CDR3 loop spans 14 amino acids. Germline lookup yields CDR1 SGDLS and CDR2 YYNGEE. Trimming removed 3 bases from V and 5 bases from J; junction bases left unmatched: 3. For the CDR3, the DNA is TGTGCCAGCAGCGACGGGACAGGGGGTTATGGCTACACCTTC. Amino acids: CASSDGTGGYGYTF.

This clone was observed a few times. The chain employs TRBV25-1 and TRBJ1-2; D remains ambiguous. The CDR3 is 12 residues long. Trimming shortened V by 0 bases and J by 7 bases, and 6 bases separated the two germline ends. Germline V gene sequence: CDR1 MGHDK, CDR2 SYGVNS. CDR3 DNA sequence: TGTGCCAGCAGTGAATACGCAGGTGGCTACACCTTC. This gives the protein CASSEYAGGYTF.

This clone was seen more than once but under ten times. J is TRBJ1-2 and V is TRBV6-1, with D maybe TRBD1 (6 bases). This CDR3 spans 12 amino acids. Looked up from germline, CDR1 is MNHNS and CDR2 is SASEGT. The V end was cut by 5 bases, the J end by 5 bases, with 9 bases between. CDR3 DNA sequence: TGTGCCAGCAGTCTACAGGGATATGGCTACACCTTC. This codes for CASSLQGYGYTF.

This clone has more than one count but fewer than ten. J is TRBJ2-1 and V is TRBV2, with a tentative D call TRBD2 (5 bases). CDR1 and CDR2 (germline): SNHLY, FYNNEI. V was pared by 0 bases and J by 9 bases, with 15 bases between. The CDR3 spans 15 residues. The CDR3 DNA is TGTGCCAGCAGTGAAGCGCTGGGAGCAGTCGGTGAGCAGTTCTTC. Translating gives CASSEALGAVGEQFF.

In regard to this clone: The germline gene is not matched at one end of the junction; a read error may be the cause. V gene TRBV7-7 combines with J gene TRBJ2-1; TRBD1 might be the D (5 bases). Germline V gives CDR1 SSHAT, CDR2 FNYEAQ (reference sequence). The CDR3 covers 17 residues. As DNA, the CDR3 is TGTGCTAGCAGCCTGGGGCAGGATCGAGTAAAATACAATGAGCAGTTCTTC. This gives the protein CASSLGQDRVKYNEQFF.

Here the CDR3 reads CASSPIGAQLSGANVLTF. As DNA, the CDR3 is TGTGCCAGCTCACCTATAGGGGCCCAGCTCTCTGGGGCCAACGTCCTGACTTTC. The rearrangement joins TRBV18 to TRBJ2-6; maybe TRBD1 (5 bases). V was clipped by 3 bases and J by 0 bases, with 15 bases between them. Germline V CDR1 and CDR2: KGHSH, LQKENI. The CDR3 has 18 residues.

This clone was seen more than once but under ten times. The chain recombines TRBV20-1 with TRBJ1-3, with D perhaps matching TRBD1 (5 bases). The CDR3 contains 11 residues. Germline assignment: CDR1 DFQATT and CDR2 SNEGSKA (reference sequence). V was pared by 6 bases and J by 9 bases, with 12 bases between. The CDR3 region has the DNA TGCAGTGCGGCCCGTAGGGGCACCATATATTTT. Translated, it gives CSAARRGTIYF.

The chain recombines TRBV7-8 with TRBJ2-7; 7 bases are a match to TRBD2. V lost 6 bases, J lost 2 bases, and 19 bases stayed unmatched. This CDR3 spans 18 amino acids. CDR1 and CDR2 (germline): SGHVS, FQNEAQ. The CDR3 region has the DNA TGTGCCAGCAGTAAAAAGACAGCGGGGCCTCTAACACCCTACGAGCAGTACTTC. Translating it yields CASSKKTAGPLTPYEQYF.

V usage is TRBV6-5 and J usage is TRBJ2-5; the match to TRBD1 covers 8 bases. Per the germline V gene, CDR1 is MNHEY and CDR2 is SVGAGI. This CDR3 comprises 13 residues. The trim removed 6 bases at V and 2 bases at J, leaving 2 bases unmatched. The CDR3 sequence is CASSWTGQETQYF. In DNA, the CDR3 is TGTGCCAGCAGCTGGACAGGGCAAGAGACCCAGTACTTC.

This clone was picked up a small number of times. This chain joins TRBV7-2 and TRBJ1-5; no firm D call. The V end was cut by 3 bases, the J end by 4 bases, with 10 bases between. Germline-derived CDR1 and CDR2 are SGHTA and FQGNSA. The CDR3 has 14 residues. This chain's CDR3 is CASSLVPGNQPQHF. The CDR3 DNA reads as TGTGCCAGCAGCTTGGTCCCGGGGAATCAGCCCCAGCATTTT.

The chain joins TRBV5-5 to TRBJ1-5; D ambiguous. CDR1 and CDR2 from the germline V gene are SGHKS and YYEKEE (reference sequence). Trimming left V 2 bases short and J 1 base short, with 7 bases between. This CDR3 has 14 amino acids. CDR3 sequence (DNA): TGTGCCAGCAGCTTTTTGGAGAGCAATCAGCCCCAGCATTTT. It translates to CASSFLESNQPQHF.

This clone has a handful of counts. The CDR3 loop is CASSLDSTPTDTQYF. The CDR3 DNA reads as TGCGCCAGCAGCCTCGACTCGACTCCGACAGATACGCAGTATTTT. The J gene is TRBJ2-3, the V gene TRBV4-3; no clear D. Germline V gene sequence: CDR1 LGHNA, CDR2 YSLEER. V lost 4 bases, J lost 3 bases, and 14 bases lay in between. This CDR3 is built from 15 residues.

This clone was recorded a few times. This CDR3 reads CASSNGTGDEKLFF. For the CDR3, the DNA is TGTGCCAGCAGCAACGGGACAGGGGATGAAAAACTGTTTTTT. The chain recombines TRBV5-6 with TRBJ1-4; 10 positions match TRBD1. In germline, CDR1 is SGHDT, CDR2 YYEEEE. V dropped 4 bases and J dropped 6; count of bases not matched to a gene: 3. The CDR3 sequence is 14 residues long.

This sequence joins TRBV4-2 and TRBJ2-1; 12 bases match TRBD2. This CDR3 region has 17 residues. The V and J ends lost 0 bases and 7 bases, in that order; junction bases with no gene match: 7. Germline assignment: CDR1 LGHNA and CDR2 YNFKEQ. The CDR3 coding sequence is TGTGCCAGCAGCCAAGAACCCTGGCTAGCGGGGGGGAATGAGCAGTTCTTC. Translated: CASSQEPWLAGGNEQFF.

The rearrangement links TRBV4-3 to TRBJ1-6; TRBD1 agrees at 8 bases. The CDR3 covers 15 residues. V lost 1 base to trimming and J lost 8 bases; unmatched junction nucleotides: 4. The germline V gene encodes CDR1 LGHNA and CDR2 YSLEER. The CDR3 sequence is CASSQAGQADSPLHF. CDR3 sequence (DNA): TGCGCCAGCAGCCAAGCGGGACAGGCGGATTCACCCCTCCACTTT.

The chain uses TRBV4-1 and TRBJ1-4, with D perhaps matching TRBD1 (5 bases). The CDR3 is 15 residues long. Looked up from germline, CDR1 is MGHRA and CDR2 is YSYEKL. Trimming shortened V by 3 bases and J by 8 bases, and 16 bases separated the two germline ends. CDR3 nucleotide sequence: TGCGCCAGCAGCCAGAGTGGGCAGGGTGACGAAAAACTGTTTTTT. Protein: CASSQSGQGDEKLFF.

This clone was seen only a few times. The V gene is TRBV4-3, the J gene TRBJ2-3, with 14 bases lining up with TRBD2. This CDR3 comprises 17 residues. J was trimmed by 4 bases and V by 0 bases; bases with no gene match: 3. CDR1 is LGHNA, CDR2 YSLEER, per germline. CDR3 bases: TGCGCCAGCAGCCAAGATGGGACTAGCGGGGGCTCAGATACGCAGTATTTT. Translating gives CASSQDGTSGGSDTQYF.

This clone was observed a handful of times. The rearrangement links TRBV7-2 to TRBJ2-7, with a tentative D call TRBD1 (6 bases). The V end lost 6 bases, the J end lost 6 bases, and 15 bases lay between the germline ends. From germline, CDR1 is SGHTA and CDR2 FQGNSA. The CDR3 loop spans 13 amino acids. This CDR3 is CASSSDRRGEQYF. DNA of the CDR3: TGTGCCAGCAGTTCCGACCGCAGGGGCGAGCAGTACTTC.

This clone appeared a few times. The chain recombines TRBV18 with TRBJ1-6, with TRBD1 identical over 8 bases. Trimming took 2 bases from V and 13 from J; bases not matched to a gene: 19. Germline lookup yields CDR1 KGHSH and CDR2 LQKENI. CDR3 length equals 18 residues. Written as DNA, the CDR3 is TGTGCCAGCTCACCAAAAGGTGGGGACAGGAGAATTCAGGCGCCCCTCCACTTT. Residues: CASSPKGGDRRIQAPLHF.

This clone showed up just a few times. J is TRBJ1-1 and V is TRBV18; TRBD1 matches at 7 bases. CDR3 length: 14 amino acids. J gave up 11 bases and V 3 bases, and 12 bases lay outside the gene matches. The germline V gene has CDR1 KGHSH and CDR2 LQKENI. The CDR3: CASSPSRGSLRAFF. CDR3 nucleotides: TGTGCCAGCTCACCCTCCAGGGGGTCTCTTCGTGCTTTCTTT.

The rearrangement joins TRBV13 to TRBJ2-7, with a tentative D call TRBD2 (6 bases). CDR3 length equals 17 residues. The germline V and J ends were trimmed by 2 bases and 3 bases, with 20 bases remaining between them. Germline V gene data show CDR1 as PRHDT and CDR2 as FYEKMQ (reference sequence). The DNA of the CDR3 is TGTGCCAGCAGCTTACCGCCGCACCTAGCGCCACACTACGAGCAGTACTTC. It specifies CASSLPPHLAPHYEQYF.

This clone was detected only a few times. V is TRBV5-1 and J is TRBJ1-2; D gene unclear. Germline lookup yields CDR1 SGHRS and CDR2 YFSETQ. Trimming pared 4 bases from V and 8 bases from J, leaving 15 bases between. The CDR3 extends over 13 amino acids. The CDR3 nucleotides are TGCGCCAGCAGCACTGAGGGCGCAGTAGGCTACACCTTC. Protein: CASSTEGAVGYTF.

This chain links TRBV9 with TRBJ2-1, with TRBD2 matching 8 bases. Germline loops: CDR1 SGDLS, CDR2 YYNGEE. With V trimmed by 2 bases and J by 13 bases, 11 bases remained unmatched. This CDR3 is built from 14 residues. The chain's CDR3 is CASSVSGGAGVQFF. The CDR3 DNA is TGTGCCAGCAGCGTCTCCGGAGGAGCGGGGGTTCAGTTCTTC.

This clone was observed a few times. This chain links TRBV29-1 with TRBJ2-3, with 7 bases identical to TRBD1. CDR3 size: 14 residues. Per germline, CDR1 SQVTM and CDR2 ANQGSEA. Germline trimming cut 7 bases from V and 0 bases from J; bases unmatched to any gene: 7. DNA for the CDR3: TGCAGCGCTACACAGGGGACAAGCACAGATACGCAGTATTTT. The encoded protein is CSATQGTSTDTQYF.

J is TRBJ2-1 and V is TRBV6-5; no definite D call. Germline values: CDR1 MNHEY, CDR2 SVGAGI. V lost 2 bases and J lost 1, with 9 bases in between. This CDR3 is built from 15 residues. CDR3 nucleotide sequence: TGTGCCAGCAGTTACGTACAGAGTTCCTACAATGAGCAGTTCTTC. It specifies CASSYVQSSYNEQFF.